This is a list of T cell receptor beta chains from one sample in a study of shared clonotypes between healthy human individuals. Measured with immunoSEQ multiplex PCR; TCRdb has only the in-frame clones, and not every one. The data show about 1,500,000 clones, more than 95% seen once. Sequenced: naive CD4+ T cells sorted from blood. The receptors here all came from a man aged 25-45 years in good health. CDR3s include the opening cysteine and the closing phenylalanine or tryptophan. Each record gives: V gene, J gene, D gene, clone size, CDR3 protein, CDR3 DNA. A D gene is named only where the DNA matches it firmly. Clone size is given for some rows only: seen once, a few or many times, or a class if the clone is expanded.

>TRBV6-6|TRBJ1-1|-|-
CASSYGGLNTEAFF
TGTGCCAGCAGTTACGGGGGGCTGAACACTGAAGCTTTCTTT
>TRBV7-6|TRBJ2-3|TRBD1|-
CASSLDRVSTDTQYF
TGTGCCAGCAGCCTGGACAGGGTTAGCACAGATACGCAGTATTTT
>TRBV5-1|TRBJ1-1|TRBD1|-
CASSQGQGSEAFF
TGCGCCAGCAGCCAGGGACAGGGTTCTGAAGCTTTCTTT
>TRBV30|TRBJ2-3|TRBD2|-
CAWSAAGADTQYF
TGTGCCTGGAGTGCGGCGGGGGCAGATACGCAGTATTTT
>TRBV29-1|TRBJ2-3|-|once
CSLRVRVSTDTQYF
TGCAGCCTAAGGGTTAGGGTTAGCACAGATACGCAGTATTTT
>TRBV19|TRBJ2-1|TRBD1|-
CASSLRQGARYNEQFF
TGTGCCAGTAGCCTCAGACAGGGGGCGCGATACAATGAGCAGTTCTTC
>TRBV11-2|TRBJ2-2|TRBD2|-
CASSPPNRGVFPGELFF
TGTGCCAGCAGCCCCCCAAACCGGGGGGTGTTCCCCGGGGAGCTGTTTTTT
>TRBV18|TRBJ2-5|TRBD2|-
CASSPRKLAGAGETQYF
TGTGCCAGCTCACCACGTAAACTAGCGGGAGCTGGAGAGACCCAGTACTTC
>TRBV6-5|TRBJ2-3|-|-
CASSYWGTASTDTQYF
TGTGCCAGCAGTTACTGGGGGACTGCTAGCACAGATACGCAGTATTTT
>TRBV18|TRBJ1-4|-|-
CASSSTTGTGDEKLFF
TGTGCCAGCTCATCGACAACCGGGACGGGGGATGAAAAACTGTTTTTT
>TRBV10-3|TRBJ2-1|-|-
CAISQQDEQFF
TGTGCCATCAGCCAGCAAGATGAGCAGTTCTTC
>TRBV2|TRBJ1-1|-|-
CASSETLPGATEAFF
TGTGCCAGCAGTGAGACCTTACCGGGGGCTACTGAAGCTTTCTTT
>TRBV4-1|TRBJ1-5|-|few
CASSQVQQINQPQHF
TGCGCCAGCAGCCAAGTGCAACAGATTAATCAGCCCCAGCATTTT
>TRBV7-2|TRBJ2-1|-|once
CASSPLAGPPYNEQFF
TGTGCCAGCAGCCCCCTGGCGGGACCCCCCTACAATGAGCAGTTCTTC
>TRBV5-5|TRBJ2-7|TRBD2|-
CASSLELAGFYEQYF
TGTGCCAGCAGCTTGGAACTAGCGGGTTTCTACGAGCAGTACTTC
>TRBV25-1|TRBJ2-1|-|-
CASSELQGQFF
TGTGCCAGCAGTGAATTGCAAGGGCAGTTCTTC
>TRBV5-1|TRBJ2-1|-|-
CASSLRGTASSYNEQFF
TGCGCCAGCAGCTTGAGGGGGACGGCGAGCTCCTACAATGAGCAGTTCTTC
>TRBV7-3|TRBJ2-1|TRBD1|-
CASSSGGPRSYNEQFF
TGTGCCAGCAGCTCAGGGGGACCCCGCTCCTACAATGAGCAGTTCTTC
>TRBV11-2|TRBJ1-2|-|once
CASSSGYRVRYGYTF
TGTGCCAGCAGCTCCGGTTATCGGGTCCGCTATGGCTACACCTTC
>TRBV5-5|TRBJ2-4|TRBD2|-
CASSLLAGGPGYIQYF
TGTGCCAGCAGCTTGCTAGCGGGAGGGCCAGGGTACATTCAGTACTTC
>TRBV5-6|TRBJ2-5|TRBD2|-
CASSLLGRNNQETQYF
TGTGCCAGCAGCTTGCTCGGGAGGAACAACCAAGAGACCCAGTACTTC
>TRBV28|TRBJ2-3|-|-
CASISTDTQYF
TGTGCCAGCATCAGCACAGATACGCAGTATTTT
>TRBV27|TRBJ2-1|-|-
CASATGPRGIARINEQFF
TGTGCCAGCGCGACGGGCCCGAGGGGAATCGCTAGAATCAATGAGCAGTTCTTC
>TRBV7-2|TRBJ2-3|TRBD2|-
CASSSQLRTSF
TGTGCCAGCAGCTCGCAACTCCGGACTAGTTTT
>TRBV19|TRBJ2-1|-|-
CASSTKTVAYNEQFF
TGTGCCAGTAGTACAAAAACAGTGGCCTACAATGAGCAGTTCTTC
>TRBV2|TRBJ2-3|-|-
CASSPSSDTQYF
TGTGCCAGCAGTCCTAGCTCAGATACGCAGTATTTT
>TRBV28|TRBJ1-2|-|-
CASSFAGSYGYTF
TGTGCCAGCAGTTTTGCAGGTTCCTATGGCTACACCTTC
>TRBV20-1|TRBJ1-1|-|-
CSATTILEAFF
TGCAGTGCCACGACAATCCTTGAAGCTTTCTTT
>TRBV5-4|TRBJ1-3|TRBD1|-
CASSSGTDRSGNTIYF
TGTGCCAGCAGCTCGGGGACAGATCGCTCTGGAAACACCATATATTTT
>TRBV2|TRBJ1-5|-|-
CASKIRGWDRNQPQHF
TGTGCCAGTAAGATTCGGGGGTGGGATCGCAATCAGCCCCAGCATTTT